This T cell receptor (beta chain) was retrieved from a study of blood T cell repertoires in COVID-19. As for the study in general: Samples representing acute and convalescent COVID-19 were sourced from the United States, Italy and Spain. Sample material is recorded as cDNA or gDNA derived from T cells, B-cell-depleted T cells, or PBMCs.

Source study methods: Amplifying reference gene primers gave estimates of nucleated cell counts. This table comes from immunoSEQ multiplex PCR, and its TCRdb copy is limited to in-frame clones, with some not included. V and J calls and clone size come straight from that table; D and trimming were deduced from the DNA. Of 130,000 to 150,000 clones in the sample, around 82% were seen once. The germline V gene encodes CDR1 SGHNT and CDR2 YENEEA. With 5 bases removed from V and 2 bases from J, the gap between germline ends came to 15 bases. This CDR3 has 16 amino acids. Sequenced material: peripheral blood. The TCR comes from a woman aged 50 to 60 with acute or convalescent COVID-19. This chain joins TRBV11-3 and TRBJ2-2; D may be TRBD2 (6 bases). The CDR3: CASSPGGAHNTGELFF. Written as DNA, the CDR3 is TGTGCCAGCAGCCCTGGCGGGGCTCACAACACCGGGGAGCTGTTTTTT.